This T cell receptor beta chain is drawn from a study of Tregs in tolerant kidney transplant recipients. General observations from the study: For some patients, primers changed over time, blocking nucleotide-level comparison. This study did not directly address biological reproducibility. In tolerant patients, donor-specific Tregs outgrew total Tregs, suggesting antigen-driven expansion.

Thawed PBMCs were FACS-sorted into unstimulated CD4+CD25+CD127- regulatory T cells, CD4+CD25- non-regulatory cells, CD4 and CD8 cells. The method was immunoSEQ multiplex PCR; TCRdb's version includes in-frame clones alone and lacks a portion of them. The sample has around 75,000 clones, roughly nine tenths seen once. V gave up 5 bases and J gave up 2 bases; unmatched junction bases: 7. There are 16 residues in the CDR3. The germline gives CDR1 SGHAT, CDR2 FQNNGV. Details on this clone: Its specificity is not known.

Sample: CD4+ T cells from blood, taken before the transplant. The rearrangement uses TRBV11-2 and TRBJ1-3; the match to TRBD1 covers 9 bases. This sequence was found in a human donor who received a combined kidney and bone marrow transplant. CDR3 residues: CASSIGTGKTGNTIYF. CDR3 DNA sequence: TGTGCCAGCAGCATCGGGACAGGGAAAACTGGAAACACCATATATTTT. The entire variable domain, with the rest obtained from reference TRBV11-2 and TRBJ1-3, is as follows: EAGVAQSPRYKIIEKRQSVAFWCNPISGHATLYWYQQILGQGPKLLIQFQNNGVVDDSQLPKDRFSAERLKGVDSTLKIQPAKLEDSAVYLCASSIGTGKTGNTIYFGEGSWLTVV.